Below, 2 T cell receptor beta chains from the same sample are listed, as sequenced in a study of T cell changes during pregnancy in multiple sclerosis. Clones were read by immunoSEQ multiplex PCR, and TCRdb kept only the in-frame ones, dropping some. The sample has about 51,000 clones; under 95% are singletons. The material was CD4+ T cells from peripheral blood mononuclear cells, obtained in the second trimester of pregnancy. The receptors originated from a female donor with multiple sclerosis, enrolled in a pregnancy study.

The chain joins TRBV6-1 to TRBJ2-7, with unresolved D. V gave up 6 bases and J gave up 5 bases, with 8 bases separating them. The CDR3 is 11 residues long. CDR1 is MNHNS and CDR2 is SASEGT in the germline V gene. This CDR3 is CASRGDNEQYF. For the CDR3, the DNA is TGTGCCAGCAGGGGCGATAACGAGCAGTACTTC.

DNA of the CDR3: TGTGCCAGCAGCGTAAGGACTAGCGGGGGCACAGATACGCAGTATTTT. Translating it yields CASSVRTSGGTDTQYF. The V gene is TRBV9, the J gene TRBJ2-3, with 12 positions matching TRBD2. CDR3 length: 16 amino acids. CDR1 SGDLS and CDR2 YYNGEE come from the germline V gene. Germline trimming cut 1 base from V and 1 base from J; bases unmatched to any gene: 1. Complete variable domain (other parts from reference TRBV9 and TRBJ2-3): DSGVTQTPKHLITATGQRVTLRCSPRSGDLSVYWYQQSLDQGLQFLIQYYNGEERAKGNILERFSAQQFPDLHSELNLSSLELGDSALYFCASSVRTSGGTDTQYFGPGTRLTVL.